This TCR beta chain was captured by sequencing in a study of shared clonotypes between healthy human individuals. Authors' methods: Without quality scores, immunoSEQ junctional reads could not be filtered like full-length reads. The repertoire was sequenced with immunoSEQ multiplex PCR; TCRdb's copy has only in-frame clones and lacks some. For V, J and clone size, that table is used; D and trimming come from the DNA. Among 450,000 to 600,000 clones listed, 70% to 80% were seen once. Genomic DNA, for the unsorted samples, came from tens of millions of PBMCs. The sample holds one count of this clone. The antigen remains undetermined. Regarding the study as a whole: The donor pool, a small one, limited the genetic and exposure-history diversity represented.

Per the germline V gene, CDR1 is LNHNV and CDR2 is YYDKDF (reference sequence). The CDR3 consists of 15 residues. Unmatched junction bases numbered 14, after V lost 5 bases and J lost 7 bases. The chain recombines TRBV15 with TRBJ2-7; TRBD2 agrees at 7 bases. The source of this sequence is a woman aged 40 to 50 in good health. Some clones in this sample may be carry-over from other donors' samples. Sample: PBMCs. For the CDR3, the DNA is TGTGCCACCAGCGTCCAGCGGCGGGGAGGGCAGGAGCAGTACTTC. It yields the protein CATSVQRRGGQEQYF. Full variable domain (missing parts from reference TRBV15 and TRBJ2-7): DAMVIQNPRYQVTQFGKPVTLSCSQTLNHNVMYWYQQKSSQAPKLLFHYYDKDFNNEADTPDNFQSRRPNTSFCFLDIRSPGLGDTAMYLCATSVQRRGGQEQYFGPGTRLTVT.